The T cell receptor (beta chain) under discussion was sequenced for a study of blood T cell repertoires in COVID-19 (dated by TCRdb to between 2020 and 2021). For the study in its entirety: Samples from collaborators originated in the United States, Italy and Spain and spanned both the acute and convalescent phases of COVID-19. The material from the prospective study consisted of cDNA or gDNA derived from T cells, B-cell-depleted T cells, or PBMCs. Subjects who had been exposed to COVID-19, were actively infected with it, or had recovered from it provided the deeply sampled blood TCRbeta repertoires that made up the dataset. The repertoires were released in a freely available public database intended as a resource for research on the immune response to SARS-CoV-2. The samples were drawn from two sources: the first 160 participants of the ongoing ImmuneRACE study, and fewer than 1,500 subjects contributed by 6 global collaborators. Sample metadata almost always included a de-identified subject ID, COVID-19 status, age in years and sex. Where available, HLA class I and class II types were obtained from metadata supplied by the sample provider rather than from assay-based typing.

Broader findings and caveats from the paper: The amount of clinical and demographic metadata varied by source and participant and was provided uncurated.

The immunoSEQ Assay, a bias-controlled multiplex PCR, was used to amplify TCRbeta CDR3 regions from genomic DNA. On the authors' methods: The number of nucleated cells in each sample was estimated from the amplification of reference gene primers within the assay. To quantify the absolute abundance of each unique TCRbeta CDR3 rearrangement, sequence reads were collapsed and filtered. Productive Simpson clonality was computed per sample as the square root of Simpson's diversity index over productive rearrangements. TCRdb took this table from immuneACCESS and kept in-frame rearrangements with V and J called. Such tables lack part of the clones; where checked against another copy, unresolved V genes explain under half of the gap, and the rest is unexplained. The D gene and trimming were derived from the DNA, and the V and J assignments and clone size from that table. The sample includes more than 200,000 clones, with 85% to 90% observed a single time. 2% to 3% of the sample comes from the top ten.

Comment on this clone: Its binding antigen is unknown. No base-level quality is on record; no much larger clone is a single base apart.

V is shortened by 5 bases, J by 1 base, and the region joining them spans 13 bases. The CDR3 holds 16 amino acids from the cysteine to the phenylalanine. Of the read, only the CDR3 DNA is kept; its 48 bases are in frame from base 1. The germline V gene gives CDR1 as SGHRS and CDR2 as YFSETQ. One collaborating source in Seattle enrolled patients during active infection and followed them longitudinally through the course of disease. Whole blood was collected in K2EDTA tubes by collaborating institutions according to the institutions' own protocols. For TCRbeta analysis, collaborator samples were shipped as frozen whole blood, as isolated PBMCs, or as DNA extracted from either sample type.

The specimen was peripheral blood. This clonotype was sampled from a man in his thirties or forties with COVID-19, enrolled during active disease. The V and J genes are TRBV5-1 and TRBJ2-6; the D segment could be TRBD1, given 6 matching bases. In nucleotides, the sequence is TGCGCCAGCAGGATGGCAGGGGTGTCTGGGGCCAACGTCCTGACTTTC. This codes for CASRMAGVSGANVLTF. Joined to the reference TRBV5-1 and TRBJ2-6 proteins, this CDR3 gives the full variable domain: KAGVTQTPRYLIKTRGQQVTLSCSPISGHRSVSWYQQTPGQGLQFLFEYFSETQRNKGNFPGRFSGRQFSNSRSEMNVSTLELGDSALYLCASRMAGVSGANVLTFGAGSRLTVL.